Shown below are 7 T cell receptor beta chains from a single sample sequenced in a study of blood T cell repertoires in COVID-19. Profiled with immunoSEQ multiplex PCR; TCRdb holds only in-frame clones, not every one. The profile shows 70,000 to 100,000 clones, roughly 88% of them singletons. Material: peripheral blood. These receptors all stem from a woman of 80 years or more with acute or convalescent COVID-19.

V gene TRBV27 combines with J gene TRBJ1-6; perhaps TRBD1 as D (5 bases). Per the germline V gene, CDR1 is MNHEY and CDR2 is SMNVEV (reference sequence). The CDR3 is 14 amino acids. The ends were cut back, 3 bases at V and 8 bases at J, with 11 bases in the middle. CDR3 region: CASSFPGSDSPLHF. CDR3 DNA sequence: TGTGCCAGCAGTTTCCCAGGGTCGGATTCACCCCTCCACTTT.

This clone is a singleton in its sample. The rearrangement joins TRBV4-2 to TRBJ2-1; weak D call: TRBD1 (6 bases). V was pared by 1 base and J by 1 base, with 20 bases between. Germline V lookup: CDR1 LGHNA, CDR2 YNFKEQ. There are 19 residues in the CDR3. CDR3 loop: CASSQVGQGIGFSYNEQFF. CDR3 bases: TGTGCCAGCAGCCAAGTAGGGCAGGGGATAGGATTTTCCTACAATGAGCAGTTCTTC.

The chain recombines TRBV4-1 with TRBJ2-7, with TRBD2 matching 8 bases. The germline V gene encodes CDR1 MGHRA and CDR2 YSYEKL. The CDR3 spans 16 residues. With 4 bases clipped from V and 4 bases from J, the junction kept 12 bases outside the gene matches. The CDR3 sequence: CASSPYISGELYEQYF. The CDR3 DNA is TGCGCCAGCAGCCCGTACATTAGCGGGGAGCTTTACGAGCAGTACTTC.

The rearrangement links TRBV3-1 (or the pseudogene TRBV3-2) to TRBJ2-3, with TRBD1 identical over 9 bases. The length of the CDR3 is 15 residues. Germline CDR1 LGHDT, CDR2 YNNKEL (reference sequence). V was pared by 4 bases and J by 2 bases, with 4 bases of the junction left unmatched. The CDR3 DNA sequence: TGTGCCAGCAGCCCCCGGACAGGGGCCACAGATACGCAGTATTTT. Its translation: CASSPRTGATDTQYF.

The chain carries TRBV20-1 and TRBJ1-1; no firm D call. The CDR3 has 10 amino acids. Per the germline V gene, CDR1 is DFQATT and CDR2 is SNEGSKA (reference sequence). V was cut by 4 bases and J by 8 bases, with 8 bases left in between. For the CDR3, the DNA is TGCAGTGCTATAGTACCGGAAGCTTTCTTT. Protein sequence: CSAIVPEAFF.

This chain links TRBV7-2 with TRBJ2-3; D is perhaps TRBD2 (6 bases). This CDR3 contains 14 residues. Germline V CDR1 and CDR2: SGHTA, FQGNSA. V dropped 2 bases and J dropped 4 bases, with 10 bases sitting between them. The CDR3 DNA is TGTGCCAGCAGCTTAATGGGACTGGCAGATACGCAGTATTTT. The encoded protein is CASSLMGLADTQYF.

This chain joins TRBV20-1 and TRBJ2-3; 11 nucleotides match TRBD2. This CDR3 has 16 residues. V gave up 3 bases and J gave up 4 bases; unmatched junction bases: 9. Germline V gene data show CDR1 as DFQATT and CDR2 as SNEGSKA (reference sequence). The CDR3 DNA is TGCAGTGCTAGTATGCGACTAGCGGGATTCGCAGATACGCAGTATTTT. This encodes CSASMRLAGFADTQYF.